This paragraph covers one TCR beta chain sequence. These data originate in a study of low-dose radiotherapy and immunotherapy resistance in tumors. Primers targeting TRAV and TRBV primed first-strand cDNA, covering alpha and beta chains. TCRs were amplified for about 18 PCR cycles with a constant-region primer and V-primer adapter. TCRdb re-called the reads with MiXCR, one entry per CDR3 protein. Of about 15,000 distinct CDR3 sequences in the sample, less than 55% were seen once. The V and J ends lost 4 bases and 1 base respectively, with 8 bases between them. CDR1 and CDR2 from the germline V gene are SGHDT and YYEEEE. The CDR3 runs 13 residues.

The V gene is TRBV5-6, the J gene TRBJ1-1, with D unresolved. This clonotype was obtained from a human donor with advanced metastatic prostate, ovarian, gallbladder or colorectal cancer (not recorded which). This table probably holds off-target reads from a library built for another chain. Here the CDR3 reads CASSPQTNTEAFF. The CDR3 nucleotides read TGTGCCAGCAGCCCCCAGACGAACACTGAAGCTTTCTTT.